This TCR beta chain was sequenced during a study of blood T cell repertoires in COVID-19. Study background: The study drew acute and convalescent COVID-19 samples from the United States, Italy and Spain.

Clones were read by immunoSEQ multiplex PCR, and TCRdb kept only the in-frame ones, dropping some. Counted here are around 300,000 clones, approximately 85% occurring once; the ten biggest clones make up around 6.9%. Germline loops: CDR1 GTSNPN, CDR2 SVGIG (reference sequence). The CDR3 length is 13 residues. V was clipped by 4 bases and J by 4 bases, with 10 bases between them. The sequence was obtained from a human donor in a cohort sampled during active COVID-19. The gene calls are TRBV30 and TRBJ2-2, with D unclear. The sequenced material came from peripheral blood. As DNA, the CDR3 is TGTGCCTGGACTGCAGGTTTCACCGGGGAGCTGTTTTTT. The encoded protein is CAWTAGFTGELFF.